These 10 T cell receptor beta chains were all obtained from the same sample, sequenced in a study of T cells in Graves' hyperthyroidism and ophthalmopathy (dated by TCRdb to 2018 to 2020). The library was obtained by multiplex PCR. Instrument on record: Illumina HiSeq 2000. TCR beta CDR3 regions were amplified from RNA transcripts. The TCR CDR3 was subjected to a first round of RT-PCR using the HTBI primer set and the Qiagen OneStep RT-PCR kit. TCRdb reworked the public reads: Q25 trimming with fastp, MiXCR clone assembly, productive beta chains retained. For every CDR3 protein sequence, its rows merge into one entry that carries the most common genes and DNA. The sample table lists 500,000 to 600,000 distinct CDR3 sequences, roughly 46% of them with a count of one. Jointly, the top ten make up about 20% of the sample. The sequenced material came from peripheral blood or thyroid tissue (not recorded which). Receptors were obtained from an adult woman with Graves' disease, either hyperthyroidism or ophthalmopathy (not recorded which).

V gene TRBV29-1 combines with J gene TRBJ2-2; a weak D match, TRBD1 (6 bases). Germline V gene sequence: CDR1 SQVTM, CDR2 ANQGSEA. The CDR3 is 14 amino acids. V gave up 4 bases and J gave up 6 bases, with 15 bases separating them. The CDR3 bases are TGCAGCGTTGGACAGGCTCTTTTTTCCGGGGAGCTGTTTTTT. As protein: CSVGQALFSGELFF.

The CDR3 nucleotides are TGTGCCAGCAGCTTGGGTGGGACCAGTTGCGAGCAGTACTTC. It translates to CASSLGGTSCEQYF. This sequence joins TRBV5-5 and TRBJ2-7; D might be TRBD1 or TRBD2, each matching 5 bases. In germline, CDR1 is SGHKS, CDR2 YYEKEE (reference sequence). Trimming took 0 bases from V and 6 from J, leaving 13 bases between them. The CDR3 spans 14 residues.

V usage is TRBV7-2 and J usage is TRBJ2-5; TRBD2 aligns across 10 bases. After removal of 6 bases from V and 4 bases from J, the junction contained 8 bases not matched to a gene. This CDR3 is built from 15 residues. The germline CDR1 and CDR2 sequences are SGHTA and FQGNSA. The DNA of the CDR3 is TGTGCCAGCAGGGAGTTACTAGCGGGAAGAGAGACCCAGTACTTC. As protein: CASRELLAGRETQYF.

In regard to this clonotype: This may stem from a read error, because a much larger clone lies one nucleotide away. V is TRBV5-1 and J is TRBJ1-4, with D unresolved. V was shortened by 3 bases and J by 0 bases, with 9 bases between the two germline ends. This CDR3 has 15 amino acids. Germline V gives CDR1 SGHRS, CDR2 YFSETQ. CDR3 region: CASSSGVATNEKLFF. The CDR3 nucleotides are TGCGCCAGCAGCTCGGGAGTTGCAACTAATGAAAAACTGTTTTTT.

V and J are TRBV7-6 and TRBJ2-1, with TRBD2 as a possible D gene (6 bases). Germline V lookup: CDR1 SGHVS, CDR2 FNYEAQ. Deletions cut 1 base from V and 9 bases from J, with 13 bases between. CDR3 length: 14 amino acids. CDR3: CASSLDAGRGEQFF. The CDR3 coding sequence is TGTGCCAGCAGCTTAGATGCGGGAAGGGGTGAGCAGTTCTTC.

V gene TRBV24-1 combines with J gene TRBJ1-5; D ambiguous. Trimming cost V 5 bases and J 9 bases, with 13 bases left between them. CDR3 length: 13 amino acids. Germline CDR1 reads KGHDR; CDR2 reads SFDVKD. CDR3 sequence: CATSASLNGPQHF. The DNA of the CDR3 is TGTGCCACCAGTGCTAGTCTCAATGGGCCCCAGCATTTT.

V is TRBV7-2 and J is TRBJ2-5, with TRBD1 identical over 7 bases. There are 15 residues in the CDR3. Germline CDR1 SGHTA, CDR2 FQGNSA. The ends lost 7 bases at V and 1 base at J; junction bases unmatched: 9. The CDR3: CASNRRGRGQETQYF. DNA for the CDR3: TGTGCCAGCAACCGTAGGGGGCGAGGCCAAGAGACCCAGTACTTC.

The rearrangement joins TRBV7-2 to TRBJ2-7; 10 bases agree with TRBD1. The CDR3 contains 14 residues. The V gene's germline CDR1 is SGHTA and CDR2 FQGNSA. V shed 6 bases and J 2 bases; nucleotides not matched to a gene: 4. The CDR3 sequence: CASSSGQGTYEQYF. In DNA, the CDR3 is TGTGCCAGCAGTTCGGGACAGGGGACCTACGAGCAGTACTTC.

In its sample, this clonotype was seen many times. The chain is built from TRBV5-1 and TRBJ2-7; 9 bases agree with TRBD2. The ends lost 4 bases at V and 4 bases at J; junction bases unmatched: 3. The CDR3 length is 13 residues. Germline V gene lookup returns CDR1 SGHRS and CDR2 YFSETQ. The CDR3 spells CASSGGLAYEQYF. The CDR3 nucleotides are TGCGCCAGCAGCGGGGGACTAGCTTACGAGCAGTACTTC.

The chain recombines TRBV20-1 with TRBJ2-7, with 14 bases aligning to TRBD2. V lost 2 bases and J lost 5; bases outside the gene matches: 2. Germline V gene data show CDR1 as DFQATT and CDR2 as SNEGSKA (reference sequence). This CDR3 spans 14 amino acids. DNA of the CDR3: TGCAGTGCTAGAAGACTAGCGGGAGGGAACGAGCAGTACTTC. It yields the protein CSARRLAGGNEQYF.